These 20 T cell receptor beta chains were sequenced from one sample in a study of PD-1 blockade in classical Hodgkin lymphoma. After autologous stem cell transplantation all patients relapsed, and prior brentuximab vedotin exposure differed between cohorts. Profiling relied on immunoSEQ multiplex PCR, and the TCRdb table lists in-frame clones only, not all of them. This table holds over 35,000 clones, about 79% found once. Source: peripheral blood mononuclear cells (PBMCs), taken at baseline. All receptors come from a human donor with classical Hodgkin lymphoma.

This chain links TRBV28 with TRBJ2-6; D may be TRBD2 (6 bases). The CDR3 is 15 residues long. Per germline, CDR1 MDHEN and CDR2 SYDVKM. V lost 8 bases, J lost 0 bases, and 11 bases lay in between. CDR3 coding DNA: TGTGCCAGCGCCTCAGCGGGCTCTGGGGCCAACGTCCTGACTTTC. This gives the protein CASASAGSGANVLTF.

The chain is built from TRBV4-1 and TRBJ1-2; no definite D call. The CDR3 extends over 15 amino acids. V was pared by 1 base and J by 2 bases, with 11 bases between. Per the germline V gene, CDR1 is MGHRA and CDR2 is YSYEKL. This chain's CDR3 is CASSQGDQLNYGYTF. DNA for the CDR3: TGCGCCAGCAGCCAAGGGGATCAGCTAAACTATGGCTACACCTTC.

CDR3 sequence reads: CASSLVAGAGGYGYTF. The CDR3 DNA is TGTGCCAGCAGCTTAGTCGCCGGAGCGGGAGGCTATGGCTACACCTTC. The rearrangement uses TRBV7-2 and TRBJ1-2; D gene uncertain. The CDR3 runs to 16 residues. Germline loops: CDR1 SGHTA, CDR2 FQGNSA. V lost 1 base to trimming and J lost 4 bases, with 16 bases between them.

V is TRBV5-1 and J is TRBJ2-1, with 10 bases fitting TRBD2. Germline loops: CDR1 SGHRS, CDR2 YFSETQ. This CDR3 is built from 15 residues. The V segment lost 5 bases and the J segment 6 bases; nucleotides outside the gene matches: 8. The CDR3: CASRDGLAEFNEQFF. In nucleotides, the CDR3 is TGCGCCAGCAGGGATGGACTAGCGGAGTTCAATGAGCAGTTCTTC.

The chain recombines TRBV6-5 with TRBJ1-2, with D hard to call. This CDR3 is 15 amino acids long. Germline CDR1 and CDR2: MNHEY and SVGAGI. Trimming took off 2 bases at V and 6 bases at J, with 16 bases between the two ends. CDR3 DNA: TGTGCCAGCAGTTACGTATCAGGAGGCAGGCATGGCTACACCTTC. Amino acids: CASSYVSGGRHGYTF.

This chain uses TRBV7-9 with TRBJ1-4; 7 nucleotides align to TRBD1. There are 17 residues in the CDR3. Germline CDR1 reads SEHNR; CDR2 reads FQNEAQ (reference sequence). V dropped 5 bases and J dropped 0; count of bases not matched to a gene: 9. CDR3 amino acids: CASSHRTGTTTNEKLFF. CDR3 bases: TGTGCCAGCAGCCATCGGACAGGAACTACAACTAATGAAAAACTGTTTTTT.

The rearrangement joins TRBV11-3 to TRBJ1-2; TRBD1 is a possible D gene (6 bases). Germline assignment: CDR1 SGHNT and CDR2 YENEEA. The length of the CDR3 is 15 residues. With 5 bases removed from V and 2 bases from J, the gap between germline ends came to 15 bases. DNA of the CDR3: TGTGCCAGCAGCACACGAGCCACAGGGAACTATGGCTACACCTTC. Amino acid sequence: CASSTRATGNYGYTF. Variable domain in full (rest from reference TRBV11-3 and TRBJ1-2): EAGVVQSPRYKIIEKKQPVAFWCNPISGHNTLYWYLQNLGQGPELLIRYENEEAVDDSQLPKDRFSAERLKGVDSTLKIQPAELGDSAVYLCASSTRATGNYGYTFGSGTRLTVV.

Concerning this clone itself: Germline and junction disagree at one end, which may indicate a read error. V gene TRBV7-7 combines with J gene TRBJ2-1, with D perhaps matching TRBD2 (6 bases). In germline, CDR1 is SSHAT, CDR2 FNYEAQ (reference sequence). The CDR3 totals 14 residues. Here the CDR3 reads CASSSSSGVSEQFF. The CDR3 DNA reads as TGTGCTAGCAGCTCAAGCTCGGGAGTAAGTGAGCAGTTCTTC.

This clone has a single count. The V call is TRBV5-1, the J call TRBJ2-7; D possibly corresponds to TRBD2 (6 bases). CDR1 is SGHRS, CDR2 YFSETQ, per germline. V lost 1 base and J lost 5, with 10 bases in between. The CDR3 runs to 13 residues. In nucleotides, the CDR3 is TGCGCCAGCAGCTTGACGGGACTGCACGAGCAGTACTTC. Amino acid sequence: CASSLTGLHEQYF.

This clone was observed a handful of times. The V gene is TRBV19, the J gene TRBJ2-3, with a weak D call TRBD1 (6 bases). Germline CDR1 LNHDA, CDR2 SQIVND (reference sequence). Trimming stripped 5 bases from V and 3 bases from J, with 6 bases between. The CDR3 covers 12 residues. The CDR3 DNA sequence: TGTGCCAGTAGTGGGACAACAGATACGCAGTATTTT. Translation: CASSGTTDTQYF.

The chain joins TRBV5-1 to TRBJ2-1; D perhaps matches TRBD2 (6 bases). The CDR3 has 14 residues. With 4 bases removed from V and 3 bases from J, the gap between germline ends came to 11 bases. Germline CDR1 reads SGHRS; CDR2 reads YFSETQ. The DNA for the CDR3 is TGCGCCAGCAGCCCCCGGGAGTACTACAATGAGCAGTTCTTC. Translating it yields CASSPREYYNEQFF.

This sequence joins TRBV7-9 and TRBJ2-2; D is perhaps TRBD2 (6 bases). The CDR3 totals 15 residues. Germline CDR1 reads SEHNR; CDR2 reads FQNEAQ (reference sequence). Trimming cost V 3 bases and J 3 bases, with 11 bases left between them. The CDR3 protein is CASSFRRAYTGELFF. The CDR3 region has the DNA TGTGCCAGCAGCTTTCGGAGGGCCTACACCGGGGAGCTGTTTTTT.

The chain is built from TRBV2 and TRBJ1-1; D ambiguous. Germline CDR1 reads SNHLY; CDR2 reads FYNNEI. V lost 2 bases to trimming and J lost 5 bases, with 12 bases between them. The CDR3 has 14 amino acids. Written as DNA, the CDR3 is TGTGCCAGCAGTGAAAGGAGGGTGGGGACTGAAGCTTTCTTT. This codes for CASSERRVGTEAFF. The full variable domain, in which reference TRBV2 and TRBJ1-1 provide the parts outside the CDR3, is EPEVTQTPSHQVTQMGQEVILRCVPISNHLYFYWYRQILGQKVEFLVSFYNNEISEKSEIFDDQFSVERPDGSNFTLKIRSTKLEDSAMYFCASSERRVGTEAFFGQGTRLTVV.

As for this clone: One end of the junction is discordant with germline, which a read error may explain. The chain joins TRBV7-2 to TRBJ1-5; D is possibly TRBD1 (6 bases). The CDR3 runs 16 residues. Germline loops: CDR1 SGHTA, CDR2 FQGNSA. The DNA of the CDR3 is TGTGCCAGCAGCCCAACAGCAAGGACAGAAAATCGGCCCCAGCATTTT. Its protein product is CASSPTARTENRPQHF.

The CDR3 protein is CASSRDYLNTGELFF. The CDR3 nucleotides read TGTGCCAGCAGTCGGGACTACTTAAACACCGGGGAGCTGTTTTTT. The chain links TRBV6-5 to TRBJ2-2; 7 positions agree with TRBD2. J gave up 2 bases and V 5 bases, and 5 bases lay outside the gene matches. The CDR3 has 15 residues. Per germline, CDR1 MNHEY and CDR2 SVGAGI.

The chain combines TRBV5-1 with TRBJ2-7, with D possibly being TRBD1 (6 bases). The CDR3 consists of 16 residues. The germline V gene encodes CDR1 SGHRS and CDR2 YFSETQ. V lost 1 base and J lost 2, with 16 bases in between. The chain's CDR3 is CASSLLGPGVTYEQYF. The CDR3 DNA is TGCGCCAGCAGCTTGCTTGGGCCAGGGGTTACCTACGAGCAGTACTTC. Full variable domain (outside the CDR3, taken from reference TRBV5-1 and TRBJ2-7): KAGVTQTPRYLIKTRGQQVTLSCSPISGHRSVSWYQQTPGQGLQFLFEYFSETQRNKGNFPGRFSGRQFSNSRSEMNVSTLELGDSALYLCASSLLGPGVTYEQYFGPGTRLTVT.

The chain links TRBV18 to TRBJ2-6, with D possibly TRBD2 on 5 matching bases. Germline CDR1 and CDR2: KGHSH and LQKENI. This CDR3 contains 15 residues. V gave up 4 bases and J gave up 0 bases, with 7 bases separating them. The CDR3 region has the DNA TGTGCCAGCTCACATGGGAGCTCTGGGGCCAACGTCCTGACTTTC. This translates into CASSHGSSGANVLTF.

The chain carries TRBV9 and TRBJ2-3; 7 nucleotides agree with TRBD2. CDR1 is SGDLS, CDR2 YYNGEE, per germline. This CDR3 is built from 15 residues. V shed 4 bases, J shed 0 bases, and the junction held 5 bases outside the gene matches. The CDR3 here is CASSLSGTSTDTQYF. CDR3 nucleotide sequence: TGTGCCAGCAGCCTCAGCGGGACTAGCACAGATACGCAGTATTTT.

In DNA form, the CDR3 reads TGTGCCATCAGTGAGGTCCGCCGAGGTCAAGCGGGGCAGACCCAGTACTTC. It codes for CAISEVRRGQAGQTQYF. The gene calls are TRBV10-3 and TRBJ2-5; 7 bases align to TRBD2. Germline CDR1 reads ENHRY; CDR2 reads SYGVKD. V trimming: 2 bases; J trimming: 6 bases; junction bases outside the gene matches: 15. CDR3 size: 17 residues.

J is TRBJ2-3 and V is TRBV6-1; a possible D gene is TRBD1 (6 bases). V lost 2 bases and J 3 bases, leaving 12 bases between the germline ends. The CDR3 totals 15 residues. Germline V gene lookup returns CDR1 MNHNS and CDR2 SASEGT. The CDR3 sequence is CASSERGFTTDTQYF. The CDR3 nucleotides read TGTGCCAGCAGTGAAAGGGGGTTCACGACAGATACGCAGTATTTT.